This TCR beta chain originates from a study of identifying expanded T cells in peripheral blood. Whole-study results and caveats: Over approximately two and four weeks, about 15 and 19 clones changed, versus around 1.2 between replicates. Clone count variance between roughly two-week samples rose with total template count.

Method: immunoSEQ multiplex PCR; TCRdb's copy keeps in-frame clones and lacks some. The profile shows 100,000 to 150,000 clones, 80% to 90% of them singletons. Collection occurred without any documented infections or immune events in donors. Germline loops: CDR1 SGHRS, CDR2 YFSETQ. Trimming stripped 4 bases from V and 1 base from J, with 8 bases between. The CDR3 covers 13 residues. As to this clone: Its target is not known.

Sequences were obtained from blood. The chain uses TRBV5-1 and TRBJ1-1; D call uncertain. The TCR originated in a person aged 18-70 years in good health. The CDR3 loop is CASSLSRNTEAFF. The CDR3 DNA reads TGCGCCAGCAGCCTTTCCAGGAACACTGAAGCTTTCTTT.